This T cell receptor (beta chain) was found in a study of blood T cell repertoires in COVID-19. Study details: T cells, B-cell-depleted T cells, or PBMCs supplied cDNA or gDNA.

In the study's own analysis: Reference gene primer amplification yielded estimated nucleated cell counts. Generated by immunoSEQ multiplex PCR, the TCRdb table keeps only in-frame clones and is missing some. The V and J calls and clone size come from that table; D and trimming were worked out from the DNA. The table lists more than 120,000 clones, approximately 84% of them singletons. The clonotype comes from a human donor in a cohort sampled during active COVID-19. Sequenced: peripheral blood.

CDR3 DNA sequence: TGTGCCAGCAGCGAACTAGCGGGGGGGCCTAATGAGCAGTTCTTC. Protein: CASSELAGGPNEQFF. This chain uses TRBV7-2 with TRBJ2-1; TRBD2 agrees at 13 bases. Germline CDR1 SGHTA, CDR2 FQGNSA. This CDR3 comprises 15 residues. J gave up 7 bases and V 5 bases, and 5 bases lay outside the gene matches.